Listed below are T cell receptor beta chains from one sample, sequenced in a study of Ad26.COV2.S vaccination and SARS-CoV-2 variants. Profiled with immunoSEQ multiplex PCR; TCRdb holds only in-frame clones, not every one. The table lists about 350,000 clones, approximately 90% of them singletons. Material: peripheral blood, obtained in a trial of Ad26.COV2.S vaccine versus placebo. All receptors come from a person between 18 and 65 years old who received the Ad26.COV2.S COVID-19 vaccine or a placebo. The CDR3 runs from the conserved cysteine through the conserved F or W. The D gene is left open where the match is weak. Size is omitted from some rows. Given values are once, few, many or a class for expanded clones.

cdr3_aa: CASSLLGQKTYNEQFF
cdr3_nt: TGTGCCAGCAGTTTACTTGGCCAGAAAACTTACAATGAGCAGTTCTTC
v_call: TRBV27
j_call: TRBJ2-1
d_call: -
clone_size: -
cdr3_length: 16

cdr3_aa: CASSRQQGAGKYNEQFF
cdr3_nt: TGTGCCAGCAGCCGTCAACAGGGGGCGGGAAAGTACAATGAGCAGTTCTTC
v_call: TRBV7-3
j_call: TRBJ2-1
d_call: TRBD1
clone_size: -
cdr3_length: 17

cdr3_aa: CASSLGSLGNEKLFF
cdr3_nt: TGTGCCAGCAGCTTAGGTTCGTTGGGGAATGAAAAACTGTTTTTT
v_call: TRBV7-9
j_call: TRBJ1-4
d_call: -
clone_size: -
cdr3_length: 15

cdr3_aa: CASSSDRGQGNEQFF
cdr3_nt: TGTGCTAGCAGCTCGGACAGGGGGCAGGGTAATGAGCAGTTCTTC
v_call: TRBV7-7
j_call: TRBJ2-1
d_call: TRBD1
clone_size: -
cdr3_length: 15

cdr3_aa: CASSPGPGQAYEQYF
cdr3_nt: TGTGCCAGCAGCCCCGGGCCGGGACAGGCCTACGAGCAGTACTTC
v_call: TRBV7-2
j_call: TRBJ2-7
d_call: TRBD1
clone_size: -
cdr3_length: 15

cdr3_aa: CASSSFLRRGRDTEAFF
cdr3_nt: TGTGCCAGCAGTAGTTTTTTGAGGAGGGGCAGGGACACTGAAGCTTTCTTT
v_call: TRBV7-9
j_call: TRBJ1-1
d_call: -
clone_size: -
cdr3_length: 17

cdr3_aa: CASSFGRALGEPQHF
cdr3_nt: TGTGCCAGCAGCTTTGGGAGGGCGCTCGGGGAGCCCCAGCATTTT
v_call: TRBV7-9
j_call: TRBJ1-5
d_call: -
clone_size: -
cdr3_length: 15

cdr3_aa: CASSSGQGYTGELFF
cdr3_nt: TGTGCCAGCAGCTCGGGACAGGGGTACACCGGGGAGCTGTTTTTT
v_call: TRBV7-9
j_call: TRBJ2-2
d_call: TRBD1
clone_size: -
cdr3_length: 15

cdr3_aa: CASSLVQGYNEQFF
cdr3_nt: TGTGCCAGCAGCTTAGTCCAGGGGTACAATGAGCAGTTCTTC
v_call: TRBV7-9
j_call: TRBJ2-1
d_call: -
clone_size: -
cdr3_length: 14

cdr3_aa: CASSQDSGPMYQGNIQYF
cdr3_nt: TGTGCCAGCAGCCAAGATAGCGGACCCATGTATCAGGGAAACATTCAGTACTTC
v_call: TRBV4-2
j_call: TRBJ2-4
d_call: -
clone_size: -
cdr3_length: 18

cdr3_aa: CASSRQERDYGYTF
cdr3_nt: TGCGCCAGCAGCCGGCAGGAGCGCGACTATGGCTACACCTTC
v_call: TRBV4-3
j_call: TRBJ1-2
d_call: -
clone_size: -
cdr3_length: 14

cdr3_aa: CASSDAAGEGTGELFF
cdr3_nt: TGTGCCAGCAGTGACGCAGCAGGGGAAGGGACCGGGGAGCTGTTTTTT
v_call: TRBV6-4
j_call: TRBJ2-2
d_call: -
clone_size: once
cdr3_length: 16

cdr3_aa: CASSLLSGLALDEQFF
cdr3_nt: TGTGCCAGCAGCTTGCTCTCGGGACTAGCGTTAGATGAGCAGTTCTTC
v_call: TRBV5-6
j_call: TRBJ2-1
d_call: TRBD2
clone_size: -
cdr3_length: 16

cdr3_aa: CAIRGTGINQPQHF
cdr3_nt: TGTGCCATCAGGGGGACAGGGATTAATCAGCCCCAGCATTTT
v_call: TRBV10-3
j_call: TRBJ1-5
d_call: TRBD1
clone_size: -
cdr3_length: 14

cdr3_aa: CATSRARPNTGELFF
cdr3_nt: TGTGCCACCAGCAGAGCTCGGCCCAACACCGGGGAGCTGTTTTTT
v_call: TRBV15
j_call: TRBJ2-2
d_call: -
clone_size: -
cdr3_length: 15

cdr3_aa: CASSILRGSYYGYTF
cdr3_nt: TGTGCCAGTAGTATTCTCCGGGGGTCTTACTATGGCTACACCTTC
v_call: TRBV19
j_call: TRBJ1-2
d_call: -
clone_size: -
cdr3_length: 15

cdr3_aa: CASSSLGSGPDSYEQYF
cdr3_nt: TGTGCCAGCAGTTCCCTTGGCAGCGGGCCTGACTCCTACGAGCAGTACTTC
v_call: TRBV27
j_call: TRBJ2-7
d_call: -
clone_size: -
cdr3_length: 17

cdr3_aa: CASRLQNSYEQYF
cdr3_nt: TGTGCCAGCAGACTACAGAACTCCTACGAGCAGTACTTC
v_call: TRBV27
j_call: TRBJ2-7
d_call: -
clone_size: -
cdr3_length: 13

cdr3_aa: CASSDPGRDTIYF
cdr3_nt: TGTGCCAGCAGCGACCCTGGAAGGGACACCATATATTTT
v_call: TRBV7-3
j_call: TRBJ1-3
d_call: -
clone_size: -
cdr3_length: 13

cdr3_aa: CAISRDGSTDTQYF
cdr3_nt: TGTGCCATCAGCCGGGACGGAAGCACAGATACGCAGTATTTT
v_call: TRBV10-3
j_call: TRBJ2-3
d_call: -
clone_size: -
cdr3_length: 14

cdr3_aa: CAWSLGGSGYTF
cdr3_nt: TGTGCCTGGAGCCTTGGGGGCTCGGGCTACACCTTC
v_call: TRBV30
j_call: TRBJ1-2
d_call: -
clone_size: -
cdr3_length: 12

cdr3_aa: CASRDRGKQPQHF
cdr3_nt: TGTGCCAGTAGGGACAGGGGAAAGCAGCCCCAGCATTTT
v_call: TRBV19
j_call: TRBJ1-5
d_call: TRBD1
clone_size: -
cdr3_length: 13

cdr3_aa: CASSSDRGEENYGYTF
cdr3_nt: TGTGCCAGCAGCTCCGACAGGGGAGAAGAGAACTATGGCTACACCTTC
v_call: TRBV9
j_call: TRBJ1-2
d_call: TRBD1
clone_size: -
cdr3_length: 16

cdr3_aa: CASSSYTEAFF
cdr3_nt: TGTGCCAGCAGTAGCTACACTGAAGCTTTCTTT
v_call: TRBV28
j_call: TRBJ1-1
d_call: -
clone_size: -
cdr3_length: 11

cdr3_aa: CASSSTGAPYEQYF
cdr3_nt: TGTGCCAGCAGCTCGACAGGAGCTCCTTACGAGCAGTACTTC
v_call: TRBV5-8
j_call: TRBJ2-7
d_call: -
clone_size: -
cdr3_length: 14

cdr3_aa: CASSRRYEQYF
cdr3_nt: TGTGCCAGCAGCCGCCGATACGAGCAGTACTTC
v_call: TRBV14
j_call: TRBJ2-7
d_call: -
clone_size: once
cdr3_length: 11

cdr3_aa: CASSRGVGAYEQYF
cdr3_nt: TGTGCCAGCAGTCGCGGGGTGGGAGCCTACGAGCAGTACTTC
v_call: TRBV27
j_call: TRBJ2-7
d_call: -
clone_size: -
cdr3_length: 14

cdr3_aa: CASSLWAGEPYEQYF
cdr3_nt: TGTGCCAGCAGCTTATGGGCAGGGGAGCCCTACGAGCAGTACTTC
v_call: TRBV7-3
j_call: TRBJ2-7
d_call: -
clone_size: -
cdr3_length: 15

cdr3_aa: CASSQGTGVGAEAFF
cdr3_nt: TGCGCCAGCAGCCAGGGAACAGGGGTGGGCGCTGAAGCTTTCTTT
v_call: TRBV5-1
j_call: TRBJ1-1
d_call: TRBD1
clone_size: once
cdr3_length: 15

cdr3_aa: CAWSTRTGTLPLHF
cdr3_nt: TGTGCCTGGAGTACACGGACAGGGACGCTACCCCTCCACTTT
v_call: TRBV30
j_call: TRBJ1-6
d_call: TRBD1
clone_size: -
cdr3_length: 14

cdr3_aa: CASSRSRGDSGYTF
cdr3_nt: TGTGCCAGTAGTCGGAGCAGGGGGGATTCTGGCTACACCTTC
v_call: TRBV19
j_call: TRBJ1-2
d_call: TRBD1
clone_size: -
cdr3_length: 14

cdr3_aa: CAIRETRGGGYTF
cdr3_nt: TGTGCCATCAGAGAAACCAGGGGGGGAGGCTACACCTTC
v_call: TRBV10-3
j_call: TRBJ1-2
d_call: TRBD1
clone_size: -
cdr3_length: 13

cdr3_aa: CASSVESTGELFF
cdr3_nt: TGTGCCAGCAGCGTTGAGAGCACCGGGGAGCTGTTTTTT
v_call: TRBV5-4
j_call: TRBJ2-2
d_call: -
clone_size: -
cdr3_length: 13

cdr3_aa: CASSLSAEETQYF
cdr3_nt: TGTGCCAGCAGCCTCTCGGCAGAAGAGACCCAGTACTTC
v_call: TRBV5-6
j_call: TRBJ2-5
d_call: -
clone_size: -
cdr3_length: 13